Presented here are 13 T cell receptor beta chains from one specimen sequenced in a study of identifying expanded T cells in peripheral blood (dated by TCRdb to the late 2010s). The method behind the library was the immunoSEQ multiplex PCR assay. TCRdb holds this immuneACCESS table with in-frame rearrangements only. Some clones are missing; in checked studies, unresolved V genes explain under half, and the rest has no known cause. The sample table lists under 95,000 clones, roughly 90% of them with a count of one. The ten biggest clones cover about 3% of the sample. Input material: blood. All receptors come from a person aged 18 to 75 in good health.

J is TRBJ2-5 and V is TRBV5-1; D gene unclear. Germline CDR1 is SGHRS and CDR2 is YFSETQ. Between the trimmed V and J ends, which lost 0 bases and 5 bases, there was a span of 11 bases. The CDR3 contains 14 residues. The CDR3 sequence is CASSLGIGAETQYF. As DNA, the CDR3 is TGCGCCAGCAGCTTGGGTATAGGCGCGGAGACCCAGTACTTC. The complete variable domain, with remaining parts taken from reference TRBV5-1 and TRBJ2-5, reads KAGVTQTPRYLIKTRGQQVTLSCSPISGHRSVSWYQQTPGQGLQFLFEYFSETQRNKGNFPGRFSGRQFSNSRSEMNVSTLELGDSALYLCASSLGIGAETQYFGPGTRLLVL.

The genes are TRBV5-6 and TRBJ2-7; TRBD1 might be the D (6 bases). Looked up from germline, CDR1 is SGHDT and CDR2 is YYEEEE. With 0 bases removed from V and 2 bases from J, the gap between germline ends came to 9 bases. CDR3 length: 14 amino acids. The CDR3 DNA follows: TGTGCCAGCAGCTTGGATTCAGGGGCCTACGAGCAGTACTTC. Encoded protein: CASSLDSGAYEQYF.

V usage is TRBV13 and J usage is TRBJ1-5; tentatively, D is TRBD1 (6 bases). Germline values: CDR1 PRHDT, CDR2 FYEKMQ (reference sequence). The CDR3 is 12 residues long. V was pared by 5 bases and J by 6 bases, with 8 bases between. This CDR3 is CASSQQGQPQHF. The DNA for the CDR3 is TGTGCCAGCAGCCAACAGGGTCAGCCCCAGCATTTT.

The rearrangement links TRBV2 to TRBJ1-2; D gene uncertain. The length of the CDR3 is 10 residues. V dropped 7 bases and J dropped 7 bases, with 7 bases sitting between them. Per the germline V gene, CDR1 is SNHLY and CDR2 is FYNNEI. CDR3 region: CASTVGGYTF. CDR3 bases: TGTGCCAGCACGGTGGGTGGCTACACCTTC.

The V gene is TRBV19, the J gene TRBJ1-2; D gene ambiguous. The CDR3 has 13 amino acids. Germline V gene lookup returns CDR1 LNHDA and CDR2 SQIVND (reference sequence). V was clipped by 2 bases and J by 1 base, with 5 bases between them. CDR3 in amino acids: CASSITYNYGYTF. In DNA form, the CDR3 reads TGTGCCAGTAGTATAACCTATAACTATGGCTACACCTTC.

V is TRBV7-2 and J is TRBJ1-2; maybe TRBD1 (6 bases). With 4 bases removed from V and 8 bases from J, the gap between germline ends came to 20 bases. The V gene's germline CDR1 is SGHTA and CDR2 FQGNSA. The length of the CDR3 is 15 residues. In DNA form, the CDR3 reads TGTGCCAGCAGCTCCGCCGAATCGACAGGAGAAGGCTACACCTTC. Encoded protein: CASSSAESTGEGYTF.

This clone has just one count. The chain links TRBV19 to TRBJ1-3; no clear D. The ends were cut back, 8 bases at V and 5 bases at J, with 16 bases in the middle. This CDR3 spans 14 amino acids. Germline V gene data show CDR1 as LNHDA and CDR2 as SQIVND (reference sequence). The CDR3 region is CASAGKGWRNTIYF. Written as DNA, the CDR3 is TGTGCCAGTGCGGGGAAGGGATGGAGAAACACCATATATTTT.

This rearrangement joins TRBV11-2 to TRBJ2-7; D could derive from TRBD1 or TRBD2 (5 bases each). The CDR3 runs 15 residues. V gave up 5 bases and J gave up 0 bases, with 14 bases separating them. Germline values: CDR1 SGHAT, CDR2 FQNNGV. The CDR3 DNA reads as TGTGCCAGCAGCCCTGGGTGGGGGAGCTCCTACGAGCAGTACTTC. Translated: CASSPGWGSSYEQYF.

The chain is built from TRBV6-6 and TRBJ1-2; D perhaps matches TRBD1 (5 bases). This CDR3 comprises 16 residues. The V and J ends lost 7 bases and 4 bases respectively, with 22 bases between them. CDR1 and CDR2 from the germline V gene are MNHNY and SVGAGI (reference sequence). DNA of the CDR3: TGTGCCAGCACCACAGGTATTTCCGCGAGAGTCTATGGCTACACCTTC. Translated: CASTTGISARVYGYTF.

The rearrangement uses TRBV6-1 and TRBJ1-1; TRBD1 aligns across 11 bases. CDR3 length: 15 residues. CDR1 and CDR2 from the germline V gene are MNHNS and SASEGT. V lost 1 base to trimming and J lost 4 bases; unmatched junction nucleotides: 2. CDR3 sequence (DNA): TGTGCCAGCAGTGAAGATGGGACAGGGGGCACTGAAGCTTTCTTT. The encoded protein is CASSEDGTGGTEAFF.

The V call is TRBV6-5, the J call TRBJ2-7; TRBD1 might be the D (6 bases). Trimming left V 2 bases short and J 3 bases short, with 8 bases between. Germline V CDR1 and CDR2: MNHEY, SVGAGI. The CDR3 is 13 residues long. The CDR3 bases are TGTGCCAGCAGTTACGTCAGGGGCTACGAGCAGTACTTC. Translation gives CASSYVRGYEQYF.

CDR3 DNA: TGTGCCAGCAGTTTAGGGGGCTCGAATCAGCCCCAGCATTTT. Translating it yields CASSLGGSNQPQHF. The chain uses TRBV6-5 and TRBJ1-5, with 7 bases aligning to TRBD1. Per germline, CDR1 MNHEY and CDR2 SVGAGI. Trimming at V came to 4 bases and at J to 4 bases, leaving 4 bases not matched to a gene. This CDR3 is built from 14 residues.

The rearrangement uses TRBV6-1 and TRBJ2-3, with D possibly being TRBD2 (6 bases). Deletions cut 8 bases from V and 1 base from J, with 13 bases between. The CDR3 totals 14 residues. Per the germline V gene, CDR1 is MNHNS and CDR2 is SASEGT. DNA for the CDR3: TGTGCCAGCTGTGGGGACTTCCGCACAGATACGCAGTATTTT. It specifies CASCGDFRTDTQYF.